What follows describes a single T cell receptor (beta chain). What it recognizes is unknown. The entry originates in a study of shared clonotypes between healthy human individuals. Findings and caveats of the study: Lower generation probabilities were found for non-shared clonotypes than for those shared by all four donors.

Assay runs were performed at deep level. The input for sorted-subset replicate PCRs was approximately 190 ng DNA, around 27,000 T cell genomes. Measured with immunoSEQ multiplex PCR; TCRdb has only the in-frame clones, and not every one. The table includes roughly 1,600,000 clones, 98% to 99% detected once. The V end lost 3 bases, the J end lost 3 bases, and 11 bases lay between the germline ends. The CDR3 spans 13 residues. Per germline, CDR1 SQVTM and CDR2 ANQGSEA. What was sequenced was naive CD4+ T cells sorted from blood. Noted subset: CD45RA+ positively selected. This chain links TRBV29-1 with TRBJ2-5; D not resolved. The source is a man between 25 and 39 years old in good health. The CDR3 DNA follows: TGCAGCGTTGATAACACCTACAAAGAGACCCAGTACTTC. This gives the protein CSVDNTYKETQYF.